This T cell receptor (beta chain) came from a study of blood T cell repertoires in COVID-19. Study-level background: The samples span acute and convalescent COVID-19 from the United States, Italy and Spain. PBMCs, B-cell-depleted T cells, or T cells were the source of the cDNA or gDNA that made up the material.

This clone has a single count. The CDR3 is 14 amino acids. The germline gives CDR1 LNHDA, CDR2 SQIVND (reference sequence). V was shortened by 7 bases and J by 3 bases, with 15 bases between the two germline ends. Original methodology: Reference gene primer amplification gave nucleated cell count estimates. Profiled with immunoSEQ multiplex PCR; TCRdb holds only in-frame clones, not every one. The V and J calls and clone size are taken from that table; D and trimming were inferred from the DNA. The sample records 95,000 to 110,000 clones, roughly 90% being singletons. The chain combines TRBV19 with TRBJ1-1; D unclear. The sequence derives from a man aged 35 to 55 with active or convalescent COVID-19. The material sequenced was peripheral blood. Here the CDR3 reads CASTTIAGHTEAFF. CDR3 nucleotide sequence: TGTGCCAGTACCACCATCGCGGGTCACACTGAAGCTTTCTTT.